The following is a T cell receptor (beta chain) sequence with its context. The data belong to a study of control samples from healthy donors and cancer patients. This table comes from immunoSEQ multiplex PCR, and its TCRdb copy is limited to in-frame clones, with some not included. The data hold 46,000 or so clones, with around 90% observed a single time. The germline CDR1 and CDR2 sequences are SGHTA and FQGNSA. Unmatched junction bases numbered 6, after V lost 6 bases and J lost 2 bases. The CDR3 consists of 15 residues. V gene TRBV7-2 combines with J gene TRBJ2-1, with 8 bases that match TRBD1. The sequenced sample was PBMCs. The clonotype originates from a man aged 25-45 years with colorectal cancer. The CDR3 spells CASSFIQGAYNEQFF. In nucleotides, the CDR3 is TGTGCCAGCAGTTTTATACAGGGGGCCTACAATGAGCAGTTCTTC.